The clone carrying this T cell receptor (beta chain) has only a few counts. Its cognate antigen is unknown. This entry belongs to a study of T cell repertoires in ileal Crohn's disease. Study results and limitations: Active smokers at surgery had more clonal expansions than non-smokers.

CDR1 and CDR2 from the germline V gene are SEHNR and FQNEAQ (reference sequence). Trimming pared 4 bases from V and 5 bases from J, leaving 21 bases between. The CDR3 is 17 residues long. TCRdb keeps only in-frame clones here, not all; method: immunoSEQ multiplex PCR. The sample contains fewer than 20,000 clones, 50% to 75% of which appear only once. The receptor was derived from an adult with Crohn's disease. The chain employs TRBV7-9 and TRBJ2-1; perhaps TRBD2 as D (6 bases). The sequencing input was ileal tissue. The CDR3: CASSSPLGLATNNEQFF. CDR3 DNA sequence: TGTGCCAGCAGCTCCCCTTTGGGGCTAGCGACTAACAATGAGCAGTTCTTC.